Listed below are T cell receptor beta chains from one sample, sequenced in a study of T cell responses to AZD1222 COVID-19 vaccine. Here immunoSEQ multiplex PCR was the method, and the copy in TCRdb shows in-frame clones only, minus some. This sample has 140,000 or so clones, with around nine tenths found just once. The sequences come from peripheral blood, collected 28 days after the second AZD1222 dose. These receptors originate from an adult who received the AZD1222 COVID-19 vaccine. Both conserved end residues are part of each CDR3. Fields, in order: V gene, clone size, J gene, D gene, CDR3 length, CDR3 protein, CDR3 DNA. The D gene is left open where the match is weak. A row's size may be missing; if present it is once, few, many or a size class.

>TRBV10-3|-|TRBJ1-5|-|14
CAISELQVNQPQHF
TGTGCCATCAGTGAGTTACAGGTTAATCAGCCCCAGCATTTT
>TRBV12-3/TRBV12-4|-|TRBJ1-1|-|13
CASSFGTNTEAFF
TGTGCCAGCAGTTTCGGAACGAACACTGAAGCTTTCTTT
>TRBV4-2|-|TRBJ1-4|-|15
CASSPRTAIGENLFF
TGTGCCAGCAGCCCTCGGACAGCTATTGGTGAAAATCTGTTTTTT
>TRBV28|few|TRBJ1-6|-|15
CASSRSDRDNSPLHF
TGTGCCAGCAGTCGATCCGACAGAGATAATTCACCCCTCCACTTT
>TRBV18|-|TRBJ2-7|-|13
CASSPPSHYEQYF
TGTGCCAGCTCACCACCGTCCCATTACGAGCAGTACTTC
>TRBV2|-|TRBJ2-3|-|14
CASSGGARTDTQYF
TGTGCCAGCAGTGGGGGGGCCCGCACAGATACGCAGTATTTT
>TRBV4-3|-|TRBJ2-3|TRBD2|17
CASSPQAGERITDTQYF
TGCGCCAGCAGCCCCCAAGCGGGAGAGAGAATCACAGATACGCAGTATTTT
>TRBV5-1|-|TRBJ2-2|TRBD1|14
CASSWTGDTGELFF
TGCGCCAGCAGCTGGACAGGGGACACCGGGGAGCTGTTTTTT
>TRBV7-6|-|TRBJ2-3|TRBD2|17
CASSSPGTSVLGDTQYF
TGTGCCAGCAGCTCCCCGGGGACTAGCGTACTTGGTGATACGCAGTATTTT
>TRBV7-2|-|TRBJ1-2|-|13
CASSFATAYGYTF
TGTGCCAGCAGCTTCGCCACCGCCTATGGCTACACCTTC
>TRBV28|-|TRBJ1-1|-|13
CASTLGHNTEAFF
TGTGCCAGCACCCTCGGACATAACACTGAAGCTTTCTTT
>TRBV5-1|-|TRBJ2-1|TRBD2|16
CASSQGLAGAYNEQFF
TGCGCCAGCAGCCAGGGACTAGCGGGGGCCTACAATGAGCAGTTCTTC
>TRBV14|-|TRBJ2-2|-|13
CASTRRGTGELFF
TGTGCCAGCACGCGACGGGGAACCGGGGAGCTGTTTTTT
>TRBV12-3/TRBV12-4|-|TRBJ2-2|-|11
CASSFLGELFF
TGTGCCAGCAGTTTCCTCGGGGAGCTGTTTTTT
>TRBV3-1/TRBV3-2|-|TRBJ1-2|-|14
CASSARARTYGYTF
TGTGCCAGCAGCGCTAGAGCGAGAACCTATGGCTACACCTTC
>TRBV7-9|few|TRBJ1-6|-|13
CASSSQGGAPLHF
TGTGCCAGCAGCAGCCAGGGTGGTGCACCCCTCCACTTT
>TRBV5-5|-|TRBJ1-5|-|13
CASSFQGNQPQHF
TGTGCCAGCAGCTTCCAGGGAAATCAGCCCCAGCATTTT
>TRBV5-1|-|TRBJ2-7|-|13
CASSFTESYEQYF
TGCGCCAGCAGCTTTACAGAGTCCTACGAGCAGTACTTC
>TRBV4-1|-|TRBJ1-3|-|14
CASSRADSGNTIYF
TGCGCCAGCAGCCGCGCAGACTCTGGAAACACCATATATTTT
>TRBV2|-|TRBJ1-5|TRBD1|17
CASRMGTATLSNQPQHF
TGTGCCAGCCGCATGGGGACAGCGACCCTTAGCAATCAGCCCCAGCATTTT
>TRBV27|-|TRBJ2-7|-|15
CASSLSNLGSGEQYF
TGTGCCAGCAGTTTATCGAACTTAGGGTCGGGCGAGCAGTACTTC
>TRBV27|-|TRBJ2-1|TRBD2|18
CASSSLPGLAGVNNEQFF
TGTGCCAGCAGTTCACTACCGGGACTAGCGGGAGTCAACAATGAGCAGTTCTTC
>TRBV2|-|TRBJ2-7|-|13
CASSDNPGLEQYF
TGTGCCAGCAGTGATAATCCGGGTCTCGAGCAGTACTTC
>TRBV5-4|-|TRBJ1-2|-|14
CASNEQGTNYGYTF
TGTGCCAGCAACGAACAGGGCACTAACTATGGCTACACCTTC
>TRBV2|-|TRBJ2-1|-|15
CASSEVGTSYNEQFF
TGTGCCAGCAGTGAGGTGGGGACGTCCTACAATGAGCAGTTCTTC
>TRBV9|-|TRBJ1-1|-|12
CASSADLTEAFF
TGTGCCAGCAGCGCCGACCTCACTGAAGCTTTCTTT
>TRBV29-1|-|TRBJ1-1|-|14
CSVDSGIRNTEAFF
TGCAGCGTTGATTCGGGAATTAGGAACACTGAAGCTTTCTTT
>TRBV28|-|TRBJ2-1|TRBD2|16
CASSSGGISSYNEQFF
TGTGCCAGCAGTAGCGGGGGGATTAGCTCCTACAATGAGCAGTTCTTC
>TRBV29-1|-|TRBJ1-1|-|14
CSVSTGVGYTEAFF
TGCAGCGTTAGTACAGGCGTGGGGTACACTGAAGCTTTCTTT
>TRBV5-8|-|TRBJ1-5|-|19
CASSLVWEVAPQVNQPQHF
TGTGCCAGCAGCTTGGTTTGGGAGGTGGCCCCCCAGGTCAATCAGCCCCAGCATTTT
>TRBV24-1|-|TRBJ2-5|-|10
CAIRMETQYF
TGTGCCATCCGCATGGAGACCCAGTACTTC
>TRBV6-5|-|TRBJ1-3|-|12
CASGFFGNTIYF
TGTGCCAGCGGATTTTTTGGAAACACCATATATTTT
>TRBV5-8|-|TRBJ2-2|TRBD1|15
CASRGQTHNTGELFF
TGTGCCAGCCGGGGACAGACCCATAACACCGGGGAGCTGTTTTTT
>TRBV6-1|-|TRBJ1-5|-|16
CASSELRGEGGQPQHF
TGTGCCAGCAGTGAACTTCGGGGAGAAGGCGGTCAGCCCCAGCATTTT